This entry describes one TCR beta chain. The CDR3 loop spans 16 amino acids. With 1 base removed from V and 1 base from J, the gap between germline ends came to 14 bases. Germline values: CDR1 SGHAT, CDR2 FQNNGV. This sample was included in a study of Ad26.COV2.S vaccination and SARS-CoV-2 variants. Study summary: Ad26.COV2.S given intramuscularly, once or twice 56 days apart.

Noted treatment: over 15 received Ad26.COV2.S at low or high dose, single or two shots; a few received placebo; per-sample allocation not given. The samples date from day 63 after the first vaccine or placebo injection. Sequencing used immunoSEQ multiplex PCR; TCRdb keeps in-frame clones, though not all of them. Of a few hundred thousand clones in the sample, approximately 90% were seen once. The TCR originated in a person aged 18-60 years who received the Ad26.COV2.S COVID-19 vaccine or a placebo. This material consisted of peripheral blood, taken in a trial of Ad26.COV2.S vaccine versus placebo. The chain couples TRBV11-2 to TRBJ2-7; no firm D call. CDR3: CASSLGPQPQSYEQYF. The CDR3 DNA sequence: TGTGCCAGCAGCTTAGGACCCCAGCCTCAGTCCTACGAGCAGTACTTC. Full variable domain (remainder filled in from reference TRBV11-2 and TRBJ2-7): EAGVAQSPRYKIIEKRQSVAFWCNPISGHATLYWYQQILGQGPKLLIQFQNNGVVDDSQLPKDRFSAERLKGVDSTLKIQPAKLEDSAVYLCASSLGPQPQSYEQYFGPGTRLTVT.